This record covers a single T cell receptor beta chain. The data were taken from a study of blood T cell repertoires in COVID-19. Study-wide background: Italy, Spain and the United States were the sources of the convalescent and acute COVID-19 samples. PBMCs, B-cell-depleted T cells, or T cells were the source of the cDNA or gDNA that made up the material.

The authors' processing: Scientists estimated how many nucleated cells there were by amplifying reference gene primers. Sequencing used immunoSEQ multiplex PCR; TCRdb keeps in-frame clones, though not all of them. Clone size and the V and J calls come from that table; the DNA yielded D and trimming. This table has 90,000 to 150,000 clones, more than 80% appearing once. The sequencing input was peripheral blood. This clonotype was sampled from a human donor in a cohort sampled during active COVID-19.

The CDR3 DNA reads as TGTGCCAGCAGTGCCGGGACAGGGAGGTACGAGCAGTACTTC. Its translation: CASSAGTGRYEQYF. This sequence joins TRBV6-2 or TRBV6-3 and TRBJ2-7; 9 bases fit TRBD1. Trimming took 5 bases from V and 4 from J; bases not matched to a gene: 6. From germline, CDR1 is MNHEY and CDR2 SVGEGT. The CDR3 runs to 14 residues.